The 28 T cell receptor beta chains given below trace back to one sample, sequenced in a study of T cells in localized non-small cell lung cancer (dated by TCRdb to the early 2020s). Library creation used the immunoSEQ multiplex PCR assay. Held by TCRdb, this immuneACCESS table contains in-frame sequences only and omits some clones. Under half of the omission traces to an unresolved V gene where checked; the cause of the rest is unknown. The sample table lists about 72,000 clones, 70% to 90% of them with a count of one. Approximately 12% of the sample lies in the top ten. The source was peripheral blood, collected before any cancer treatment. These TCRs come from a female donor over 55 with stage I lung adenocarcinoma.

V is TRBV19 and J is TRBJ1-2; 12 nucleotides agree with TRBD1. CDR3 length: 19 amino acids. The germline gives CDR1 LNHDA, CDR2 SQIVND (reference sequence). With V trimmed by 6 bases and J by 6 bases, 20 bases remained unmatched. The DNA for the CDR3 is TGTGCCAGTAGGGCTTTCCCCGTGGGGACAGGGGGCTTTCACGATGGCTACACCTTC. The encoded protein is CASRAFPVGTGGFHDGYTF.

The chain recombines TRBV5-6 with TRBJ2-1; D perhaps matches TRBD1 (5 bases). The CDR3 is made up of 15 amino acids. Germline lookup yields CDR1 SGHDT and CDR2 YYEEEE. Deletions cut 4 bases from V and 7 bases from J, with 18 bases between. The CDR3 is CASSPPPPGLNEQFF. The CDR3 DNA reads as TGTGCCAGCAGCCCACCCCCCCCAGGGTTGAATGAGCAGTTCTTC.

This clone has only one observation. This rearrangement joins TRBV4-1 to TRBJ2-1, with 7 nucleotides matching TRBD1. Trimming removed 3 bases from V and 5 bases from J; junction bases left unmatched: 4. Germline loops: CDR1 MGHRA, CDR2 YSYEKL. The CDR3 sequence is 14 residues long. The CDR3 DNA reads as TGCGCCAGCAGCCATCCTGACAGGGACAATGAGCAGTTCTTC. This gives the protein CASSHPDRDNEQFF.

The rearrangement links TRBV6-1 to TRBJ2-3; TRBD1 aligns across 8 bases. V shed 6 bases and J 6 bases; nucleotides not matched to a gene: 5. The length of the CDR3 is 13 residues. CDR1 MNHNS and CDR2 SASEGT come from the germline V gene. CDR3: CASRRQGRDTQYF. The CDR3, as DNA: TGTGCCAGCAGACGACAGGGGCGGGATACGCAGTATTTT.

This rearrangement joins TRBV5-1 to TRBJ2-7; D may match TRBD1 or TRBD2 (5 bases each). Trimming took 4 bases from V and 0 from J, leaving 11 bases between them. CDR1 is SGHRS and CDR2 is YFSETQ in the germline V gene. The CDR3 extends over 14 amino acids. The chain's CDR3 is CASSGGSTSYEQYF. The CDR3 coding sequence is TGCGCCAGCAGCGGGGGATCGACCTCCTACGAGCAGTACTTC.

The gene calls are TRBV14 and TRBJ2-1; D not certain. The CDR3 consists of 15 residues. Germline-derived CDR1 and CDR2 are SGHDN and FVKESK. The germline V and J ends were trimmed by 1 base and 4 bases, with 11 bases remaining between them. The CDR3 coding sequence is TGTGCCAGCAGCCAAGGGATGAACCCATACAATGAGCAGTTCTTC. Translated: CASSQGMNPYNEQFF.

The V gene is TRBV19, the J gene TRBJ1-5; D perhaps matches TRBD1 (5 bases). Trimming left V 5 bases short and J 5 bases short, with 13 bases between. CDR1 is LNHDA, CDR2 SQIVND, per germline (reference sequence). The CDR3 contains 14 residues. The CDR3 sequence is CASSSRALDQPQHF. The CDR3 DNA sequence: TGTGCCAGTAGTTCCAGGGCGTTGGATCAGCCCCAGCATTTT.

The chain uses TRBV19 and TRBJ2-3; TRBD2 is a possible D gene (5 bases). The CDR3 is 13 amino acids. With 5 bases removed from V and 3 bases from J, the gap between germline ends came to 9 bases. Germline V CDR1 and CDR2: LNHDA, SQIVND (reference sequence). The CDR3 sequence: CASSHGETDTQYF. Written as DNA, the CDR3 is TGTGCCAGTAGTCATGGGGAGACAGATACGCAGTATTTT. The full variable domain, completed using reference TRBV19 and TRBJ2-3, is DGGITQSPKYLFRKEGQNVTLSCEQNLNHDAMYWYRQDPGQGLRLIYYSQIVNDFQKGDIAEGYSVSREKKESFPLTVTSAQKNPTAFYLCASSHGETDTQYFGPGTRLTVL.

V gene TRBV11-2 combines with J gene TRBJ2-3; D perhaps matches TRBD2 (6 bases). This CDR3 spans 12 amino acids. CDR1 SGHAT and CDR2 FQNNGV come from the germline V gene. Trimming cost V 7 bases and J 6 bases, with 11 bases left between them. This chain's CDR3 is CASNQGGDTQYF. CDR3 sequence (DNA): TGTGCCAGCAACCAAGGAGGGGATACGCAGTATTTT.

This chain connects TRBV29-1 to TRBJ2-3, with 7 positions matching TRBD2. The junction had 6 bases not matched to a gene; V was cut back by 6 bases and J by 0 bases. This CDR3 spans 14 amino acids. The V gene's germline CDR1 is SQVTM and CDR2 ANQGSEA. In nucleotides, the CDR3 is TGCAGCGTGGCCCGGGGAGGGAGCACAGATACGCAGTATTTT. Residues: CSVARGGSTDTQYF.

The V and J genes are TRBV18 and TRBJ2-7, with 10 bases lining up with TRBD2. Germline V lookup: CDR1 KGHSH, CDR2 LQKENI. J gave up 5 bases and V 2 bases, and 12 bases lay outside the gene matches. The CDR3 contains 17 residues. The CDR3 DNA follows: TGTGCCAGCTCACCATATAGGCCTAGCGGGAGTAGGAACGAGCAGTACTTC. Protein: CASSPYRPSGSRNEQYF.

The rearrangement links TRBV18 to TRBJ1-2, with 8 positions matching TRBD1. Germline loops: CDR1 KGHSH, CDR2 LQKENI. With 2 bases clipped from V and 8 bases from J, the junction kept 13 bases outside the gene matches. The CDR3 has 16 amino acids. The CDR3 coding sequence is TGTGCCAGCTCACCAGCACAGGGGGGACCCCTTGAAGGCTACACCTTC. It is translated as CASSPAQGGPLEGYTF.

This chain links TRBV7-9 with TRBJ1-2; no firm D call. The CDR3 is made up of 11 amino acids. The V end was cut by 7 bases, the J end by 7 bases, with 10 bases between. The germline V gene encodes CDR1 SEHNR and CDR2 FQNEAQ (reference sequence). CDR3 loop: CASTMSGGYTF. The CDR3 DNA sequence: TGTGCCAGCACAATGTCCGGTGGCTACACCTTC. Filled out from reference TRBV7-9 and TRBJ1-2, the complete variable domain reads DTGVSQNPRHKITKRGQNVTFRCDPISEHNRLYWYRQTLGQGPEFLTYFQNEAQLEKSRLLSDRFSAERPKGSFSTLEIQRTEQGDSAMYLCASTMSGGYTFGSGTRLTVV.

The chain recombines TRBV11-2 with TRBJ1-1; D perhaps matches TRBD1 (6 bases). The CDR3 consists of 16 residues. The V gene lost 5 bases and the J gene lost 0 bases, with 16 bases spanning the gap. From germline, CDR1 is SGHAT and CDR2 FQNNGV. The CDR3 DNA follows: TGTGCCAGCAGCAATACAGGGACCAGCATGAACACTGAAGCTTTCTTT. Its protein product is CASSNTGTSMNTEAFF.

Written as DNA, the CDR3 is TGTGCCAGCAGCTTAGGGCCCTCAGGCTATGGCTACACCTTC. This codes for CASSLGPSGYGYTF. V is TRBV7-3 and J is TRBJ1-2; D not resolved. Germline CDR1 reads SGHTA; CDR2 reads FQGTGA. V lost 2 bases, J lost 4 bases, and 11 bases lay in between. This CDR3 comprises 14 residues. Full variable domain (missing parts from reference TRBV7-3 and TRBJ1-2): GAGVSQTPSNKVTEKGKYVELRCDPISGHTALYWYRQSLGQGPEFLIYFQGTGAADDSGLPNDRFFAVRPEGSVSTLKIQRTERGDSAVYLCASSLGPSGYGYTFGSGTRLTVV.

V and J are TRBV13 and TRBJ2-7; the D gene could be TRBD1 or TRBD2 (5 bases each). CDR1 is PRHDT and CDR2 is FYEKMQ in the germline V gene (reference sequence). The length of the CDR3 is 13 residues. The V and J ends lost 6 bases and 3 bases respectively, with 12 bases between them. The CDR3 DNA follows: TGTGCCAGCAGTACCGGGGCGTTCTACGAGCAGTACTTC. This gives the protein CASSTGAFYEQYF.

The chain uses TRBV27 and TRBJ1-5; tentative D call: TRBD1 (5 bases). The CDR3 loop spans 15 amino acids. The V gene's germline CDR1 is MNHEY and CDR2 SMNVEV (reference sequence). V was trimmed by 6 bases and J by 2 bases, leaving 14 bases between them. The CDR3 bases are TGTGCCAGCAGGGTTAGGGGTGGTGGCAATCAGCCCCAGCATTTT. Protein: CASRVRGGGNQPQHF.

This clone has a handful of counts. The chain employs TRBV6-5 and TRBJ1-1, with a possible D match to TRBD1 (5 bases). There are 13 residues in the CDR3. Germline lookup yields CDR1 MNHEY and CDR2 SVGAGI. Trimming removed 7 bases from V and 4 bases from J, with 13 bases in between. The DNA of the CDR3 is TGTGCCAGCATAGATCGGGGCGGCACTGAAGCTTTCTTT. Residues: CASIDRGGTEAFF.

This clone was detected a few times. The chain has TRBV6-1 and TRBJ1-1, with a tentative D call TRBD1 (5 bases). The V gene lost 3 bases and the J gene lost 8 bases, with 16 bases spanning the gap. The CDR3 sequence is 14 residues long. Germline CDR1 is MNHNS and CDR2 is SASEGT. This chain's CDR3 is CASSDLDTLKEAFF. The DNA of the CDR3 is TGTGCCAGCAGTGATCTGGACACCCTGAAAGAAGCTTTCTTT.

This rearrangement joins TRBV2 to TRBJ2-1; D possibly corresponds to TRBD1 (5 bases). The V end lost 5 bases, the J end lost 10 bases, and 9 bases lay between the germline ends. The germline V gene has CDR1 SNHLY and CDR2 FYNNEI. The CDR3 loop spans 11 amino acids. In DNA form, the CDR3 reads TGTGCCAGCAGTCCAGACAGCGAGCAGTTCTTC. Translated: CASSPDSEQFF.

This clone occurred a few times. The chain couples TRBV7-9 to TRBJ1-1; 7 bases match TRBD1. J gave up 4 bases and V 3 bases, and 2 bases lay outside the gene matches. There are 13 residues in the CDR3. Per the germline V gene, CDR1 is SEHNR and CDR2 is FQNEAQ (reference sequence). CDR3 residues: CASSLQGGTEAFF. CDR3 nucleotide sequence: TGTGCCAGCAGCTTGCAGGGGGGCACTGAAGCTTTCTTT.

This sequence joins TRBV30 and TRBJ1-3, with D tentatively TRBD1 (5 bases). The CDR3 is 14 residues long. From germline, CDR1 is GTSNPN and CDR2 SVGIG (reference sequence). The ends were cut back, 5 bases at V and 4 bases at J, with 15 bases in the middle. CDR3 DNA sequence: TGTGCCTGGGGTTTGGGGGGAACCGGAAACACCATATATTTT. This codes for CAWGLGGTGNTIYF.

This chain links TRBV6-5 with TRBJ1-2, with 7 nucleotides matching TRBD1. CDR3 size: 14 residues. CDR1 MNHEY and CDR2 SVGAGI come from the germline V gene. V lost 6 bases, J lost 0 bases, and 4 bases stayed unmatched. The chain's CDR3 is CASRRDRANYGYTF. DNA for the CDR3: TGTGCCAGCAGAAGGGACAGAGCTAACTATGGCTACACCTTC.

The CDR3 DNA follows: TGCGCCAGCAGCTCATTAGCAGATAACCCCCTGAATGGGTTCTTC. This encodes CASSSLADNPLNGFF. This rearrangement joins TRBV5-1 to TRBJ2-1, with D unclear. The germline gives CDR1 SGHRS, CDR2 YFSETQ. The CDR3 has 15 amino acids. Trimming cost V 3 bases and J 15 bases, with 25 bases left between them.

V is TRBV15 and J is TRBJ2-3; 10 bases map to TRBD2. The CDR3 has 18 amino acids. V trimming: 0 bases; J trimming: 1 base; junction bases outside the gene matches: 7. Germline CDR1 LNHNV, CDR2 YYDKDF (reference sequence). The CDR3 DNA reads TGTGCCACCAGCAGAGATGCCCCAAGCGGGAGGGGCACAGATACGCAGTATTTT. Translated, it gives CATSRDAPSGRGTDTQYF.

The chain has TRBV18 and TRBJ2-5, with unresolved D. V lost 0 bases, J lost 4 bases, and 9 bases lay in between. Per the germline V gene, CDR1 is KGHSH and CDR2 is LQKENI. The CDR3 contains 14 residues. This chain's CDR3 is CASSPPTARETQYF. CDR3 sequence (DNA): TGTGCCAGCTCACCACCGACGGCCCGAGAGACCCAGTACTTC.

The chain couples TRBV27 to TRBJ2-3; D not resolved. Germline CDR1 reads MNHEY; CDR2 reads SMNVEV (reference sequence). The CDR3 contains 14 residues. Trimming shortened V by 5 bases and J by 4 bases, and 13 bases separated the two germline ends. The CDR3 DNA sequence: TGTGCCAGCAGTCCCTCGTACTCCGCAGATACGCAGTATTTT. It is translated as CASSPSYSADTQYF.

The chain combines TRBV18 with TRBJ1-1, with D unclear. V lost 5 bases and J lost 2, with 12 bases in between. The germline V gene encodes CDR1 KGHSH and CDR2 LQKENI. CDR3 length equals 14 residues. CDR3 coding DNA: TGTGCCAGCTCATTGACGAAAGGAAACACTGAAGCTTTCTTT. It specifies CASSLTKGNTEAFF.